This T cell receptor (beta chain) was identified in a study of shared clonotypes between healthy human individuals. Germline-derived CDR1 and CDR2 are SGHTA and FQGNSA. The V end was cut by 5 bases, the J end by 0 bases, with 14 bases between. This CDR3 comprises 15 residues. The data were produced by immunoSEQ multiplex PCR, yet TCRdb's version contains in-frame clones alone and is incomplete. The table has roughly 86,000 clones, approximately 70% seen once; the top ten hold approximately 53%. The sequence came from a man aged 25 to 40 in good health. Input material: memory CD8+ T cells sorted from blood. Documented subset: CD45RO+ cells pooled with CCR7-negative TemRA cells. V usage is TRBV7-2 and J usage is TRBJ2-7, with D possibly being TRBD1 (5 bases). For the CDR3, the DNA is TGTGCCAGCAGCCCCTACACGACAGTCTCCTACGAGCAGTACTTC. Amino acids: CASSPYTTVSYEQYF.